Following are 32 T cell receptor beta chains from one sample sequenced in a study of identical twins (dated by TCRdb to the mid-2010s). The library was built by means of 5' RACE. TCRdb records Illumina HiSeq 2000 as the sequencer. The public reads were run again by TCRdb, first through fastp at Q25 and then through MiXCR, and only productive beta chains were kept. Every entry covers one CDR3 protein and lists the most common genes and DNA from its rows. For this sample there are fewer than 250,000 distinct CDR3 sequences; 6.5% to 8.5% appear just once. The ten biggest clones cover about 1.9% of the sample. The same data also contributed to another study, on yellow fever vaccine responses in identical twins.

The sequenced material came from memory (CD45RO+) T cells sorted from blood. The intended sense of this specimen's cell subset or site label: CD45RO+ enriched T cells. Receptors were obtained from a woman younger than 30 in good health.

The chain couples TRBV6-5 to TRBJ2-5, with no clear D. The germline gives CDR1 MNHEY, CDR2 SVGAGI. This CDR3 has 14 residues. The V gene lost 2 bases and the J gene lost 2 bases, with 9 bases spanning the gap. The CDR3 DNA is TGTGCCAGCAGTTACGTCCAGATACAAGAGACCCAGTACTTC. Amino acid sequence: CASSYVQIQETQYF.

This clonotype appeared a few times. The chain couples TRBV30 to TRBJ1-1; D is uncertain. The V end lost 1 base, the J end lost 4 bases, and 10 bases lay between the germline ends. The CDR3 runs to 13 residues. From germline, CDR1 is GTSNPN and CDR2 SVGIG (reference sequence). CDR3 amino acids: CAWSGRGSTEAFF. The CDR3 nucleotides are TGTGCCTGGAGTGGGCGGGGAAGCACTGAAGCTTTCTTT.

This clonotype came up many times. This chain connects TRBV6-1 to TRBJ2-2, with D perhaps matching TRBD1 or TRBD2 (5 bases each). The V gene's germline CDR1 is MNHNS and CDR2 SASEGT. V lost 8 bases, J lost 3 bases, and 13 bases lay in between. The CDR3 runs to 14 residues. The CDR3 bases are TGTGCCAGCTTGGGACCGCGTGACACCGGGGAGCTGTTTTTT. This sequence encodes CASLGPRDTGELFF.

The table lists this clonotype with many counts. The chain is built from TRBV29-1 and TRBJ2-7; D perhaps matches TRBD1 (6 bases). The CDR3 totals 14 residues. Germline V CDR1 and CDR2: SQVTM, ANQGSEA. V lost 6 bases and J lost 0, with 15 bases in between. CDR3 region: CSVLTLQGSYEQYF. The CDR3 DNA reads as TGCAGCGTACTTACTCTACAGGGCTCCTACGAGCAGTACTTC.

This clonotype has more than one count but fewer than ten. The CDR3 coding sequence is TGTGCCAGCAGTGCTACTAGCGGGGGTTCCTACGAGCAGTACTTC. Its translation is CASSATSGGSYEQYF. The genes are TRBV6-1 and TRBJ2-7, with 11 nucleotides matching TRBD2. Germline CDR1 reads MNHNS; CDR2 reads SASEGT. The CDR3 totals 15 residues. The J segment lost 1 base and the V segment lost 4 bases, leaving 3 bases of the junction unmatched.

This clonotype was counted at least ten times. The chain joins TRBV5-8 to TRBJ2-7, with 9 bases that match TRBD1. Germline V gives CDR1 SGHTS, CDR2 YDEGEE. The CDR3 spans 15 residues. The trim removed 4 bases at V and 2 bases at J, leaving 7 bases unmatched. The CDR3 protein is CASSAGTGLTYEQYF. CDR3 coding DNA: TGTGCCAGCAGCGCCGGGACAGGGCTTACCTACGAGCAGTACTTC.

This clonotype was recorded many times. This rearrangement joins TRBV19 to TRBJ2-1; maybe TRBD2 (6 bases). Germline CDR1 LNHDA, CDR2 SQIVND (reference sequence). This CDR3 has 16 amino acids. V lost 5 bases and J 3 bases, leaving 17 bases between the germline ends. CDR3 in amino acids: CASSDSTGGDYNEQFF. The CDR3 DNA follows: TGTGCCAGTAGTGATTCCACCGGCGGGGACTACAATGAGCAGTTCTTC. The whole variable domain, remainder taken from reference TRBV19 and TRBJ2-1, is DGGITQSPKYLFRKEGQNVTLSCEQNLNHDAMYWYRQDPGQGLRLIYYSQIVNDFQKGDIAEGYSVSREKKESFPLTVTSAQKNPTAFYLCASSDSTGGDYNEQFFGPGTRLTVL.

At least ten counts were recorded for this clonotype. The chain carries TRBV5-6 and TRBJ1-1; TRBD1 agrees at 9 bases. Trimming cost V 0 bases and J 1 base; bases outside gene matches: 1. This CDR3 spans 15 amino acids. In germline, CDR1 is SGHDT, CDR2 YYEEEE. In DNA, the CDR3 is TGTGCCAGCAGCTTGGTGGGACAGGGGAACACTGAAGCTTTCTTT. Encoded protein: CASSLVGQGNTEAFF. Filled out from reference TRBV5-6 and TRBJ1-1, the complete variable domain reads DAGVTQSPTHLIKTRGQQVTLRCSPKSGHDTVSWYQQALGQGPQFIFQYYEEEERQRGNFPDRFSGHQFPNYSSELNVNALLLGDSALYLCASSLVGQGNTEAFFGQGTRLTVV.

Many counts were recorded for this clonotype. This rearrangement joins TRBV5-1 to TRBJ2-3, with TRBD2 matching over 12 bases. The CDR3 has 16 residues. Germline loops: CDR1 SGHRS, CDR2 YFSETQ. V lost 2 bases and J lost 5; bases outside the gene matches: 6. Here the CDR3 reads CASSFSSGRAGDTQYF. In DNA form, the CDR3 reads TGCGCCAGCAGCTTCTCTAGCGGGAGGGCCGGAGATACGCAGTATTTT.

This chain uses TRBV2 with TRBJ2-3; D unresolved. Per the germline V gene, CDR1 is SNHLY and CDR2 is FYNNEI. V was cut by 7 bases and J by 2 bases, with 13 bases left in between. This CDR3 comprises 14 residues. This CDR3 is CASTGNSYTDTQYF. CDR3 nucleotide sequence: TGTGCCAGCACCGGAAACTCTTACACAGATACGCAGTATTTT.

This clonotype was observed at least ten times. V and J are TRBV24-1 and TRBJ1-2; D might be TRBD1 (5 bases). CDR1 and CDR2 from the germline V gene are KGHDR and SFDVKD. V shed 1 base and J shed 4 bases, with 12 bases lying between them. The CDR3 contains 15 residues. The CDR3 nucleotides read TGTGCCACCAGTGATTTCCGCCAGGGTGGCTATGGCTACACCTTC. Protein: CATSDFRQGGYGYTF.

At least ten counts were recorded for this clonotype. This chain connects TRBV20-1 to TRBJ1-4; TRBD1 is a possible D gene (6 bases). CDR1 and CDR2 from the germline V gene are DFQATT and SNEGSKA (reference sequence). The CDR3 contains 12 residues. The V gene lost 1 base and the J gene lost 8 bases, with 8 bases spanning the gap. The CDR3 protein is CSARVRGEKLFF. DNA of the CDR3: TGCAGTGCTAGAGTCAGGGGCGAAAAACTGTTTTTT.

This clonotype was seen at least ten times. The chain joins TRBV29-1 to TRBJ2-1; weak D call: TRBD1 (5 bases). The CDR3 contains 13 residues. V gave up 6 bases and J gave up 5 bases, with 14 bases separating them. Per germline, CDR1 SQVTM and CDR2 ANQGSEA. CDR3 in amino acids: CSVGDSLNNEQFF. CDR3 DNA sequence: TGCAGCGTAGGCGACAGCCTTAACAATGAGCAGTTCTTC.

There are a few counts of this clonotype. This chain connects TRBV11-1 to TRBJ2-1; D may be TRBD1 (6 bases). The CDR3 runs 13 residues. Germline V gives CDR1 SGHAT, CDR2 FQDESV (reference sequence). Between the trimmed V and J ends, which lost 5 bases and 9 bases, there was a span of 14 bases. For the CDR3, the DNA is TGTGCCAGCAGCCCAGGCCGACAGGCTGAGCAGTTCTTC. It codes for CASSPGRQAEQFF.

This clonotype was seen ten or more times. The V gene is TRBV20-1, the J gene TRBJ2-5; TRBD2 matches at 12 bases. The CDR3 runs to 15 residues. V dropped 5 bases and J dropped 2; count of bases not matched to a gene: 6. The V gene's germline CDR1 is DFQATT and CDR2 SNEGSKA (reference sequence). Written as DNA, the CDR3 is TGCAGTGCTCGCTCTAGCGGGGGGGGTCAAGAGACCCAGTACTTC. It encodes CSARSSGGGQETQYF.

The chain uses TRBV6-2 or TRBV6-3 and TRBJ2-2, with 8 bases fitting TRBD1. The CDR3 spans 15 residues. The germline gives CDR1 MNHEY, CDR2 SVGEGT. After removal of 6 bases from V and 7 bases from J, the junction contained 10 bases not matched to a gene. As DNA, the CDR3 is TGTGCCAGCAGATGGACAGGGCTTGCCAGCGGGGAGCTGTTTTTT. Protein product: CASRWTGLASGELFF.

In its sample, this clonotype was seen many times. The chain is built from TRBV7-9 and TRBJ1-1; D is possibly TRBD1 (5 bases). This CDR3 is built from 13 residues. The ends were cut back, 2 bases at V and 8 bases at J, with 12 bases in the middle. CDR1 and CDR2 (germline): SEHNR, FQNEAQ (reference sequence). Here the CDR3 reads CASSLLGGVEAFF. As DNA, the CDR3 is TGTGCCAGCAGCTTATTGGGAGGGGTGGAAGCTTTCTTT.

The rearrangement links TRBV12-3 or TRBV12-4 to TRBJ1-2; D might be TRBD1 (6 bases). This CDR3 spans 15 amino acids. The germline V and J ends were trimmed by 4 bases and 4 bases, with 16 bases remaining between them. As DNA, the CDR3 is TGTGCCAGCAGTTCGATAAACAGGGAGGGCTATGGCTACACCTTC. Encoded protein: CASSSINREGYGYTF.

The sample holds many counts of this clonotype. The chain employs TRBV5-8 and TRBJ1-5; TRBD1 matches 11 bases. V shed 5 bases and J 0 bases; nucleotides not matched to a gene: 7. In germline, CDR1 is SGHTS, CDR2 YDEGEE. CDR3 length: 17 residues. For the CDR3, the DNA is TGTGCCAGCAGACCCGGGACAGGGGGTTATAGCAATCAGCCCCAGCATTTT. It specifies CASRPGTGGYSNQPQHF. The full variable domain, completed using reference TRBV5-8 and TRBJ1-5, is EAGVTQSPTHLIKTRGQQATLRCSPISGHTSVYWYQQALGLGLQFLLWYDEGEERNRGNFPPRFSGRQFPNYSSELNVNALELEDSALYLCASRPGTGGYSNQPQHFGDGTRLSIL.

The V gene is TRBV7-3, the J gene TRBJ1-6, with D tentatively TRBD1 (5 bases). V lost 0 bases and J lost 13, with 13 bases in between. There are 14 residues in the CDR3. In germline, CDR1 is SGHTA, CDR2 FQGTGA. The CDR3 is CASSLTPRGGPLHF. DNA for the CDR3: TGTGCCAGCAGCTTAACACCGAGGGGTGGTCCCCTCCACTTT.

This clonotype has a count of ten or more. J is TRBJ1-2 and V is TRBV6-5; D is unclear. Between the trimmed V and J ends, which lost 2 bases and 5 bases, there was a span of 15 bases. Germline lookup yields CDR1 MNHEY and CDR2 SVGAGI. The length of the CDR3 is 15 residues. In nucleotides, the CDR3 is TGTGCCAGCAGTTACACCAACGACCCGGGGTATGGCTACACCTTC. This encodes CASSYTNDPGYGYTF.

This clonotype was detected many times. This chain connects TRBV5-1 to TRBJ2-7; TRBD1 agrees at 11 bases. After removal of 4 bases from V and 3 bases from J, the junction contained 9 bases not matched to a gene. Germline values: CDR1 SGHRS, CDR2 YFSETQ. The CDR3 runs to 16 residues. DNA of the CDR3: TGCGCCAGCAGCAGTGGACAGGGGGCGGTAAACTACGAGCAGTACTTC. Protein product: CASSSGQGAVNYEQYF.

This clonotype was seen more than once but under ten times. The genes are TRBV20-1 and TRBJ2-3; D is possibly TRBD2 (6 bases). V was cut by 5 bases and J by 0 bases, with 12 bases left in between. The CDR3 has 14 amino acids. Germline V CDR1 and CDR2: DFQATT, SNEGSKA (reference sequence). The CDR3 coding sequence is TGCAGTGCTGACGGGACTCCTAGCACAGATACGCAGTATTTT. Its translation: CSADGTPSTDTQYF.

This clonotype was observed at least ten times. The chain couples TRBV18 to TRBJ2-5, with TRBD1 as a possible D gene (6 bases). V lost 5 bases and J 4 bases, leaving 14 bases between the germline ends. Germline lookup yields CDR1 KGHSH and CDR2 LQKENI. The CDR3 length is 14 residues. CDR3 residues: CASSRQQGVETQYF. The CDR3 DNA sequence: TGTGCCAGCTCAAGACAACAGGGAGTAGAGACCCAGTACTTC. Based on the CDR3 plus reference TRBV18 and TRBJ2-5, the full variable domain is NAGVMQNPRHLVRRRGQEARLRCSPMKGHSHVYWYRQLPEEGLKFMVYLQKENIIDESGMPKERFSAEFPKEGPSILRIQQVVRGDSAAYFCASSRQQGVETQYFGPGTRLLVL.

The CDR3 DNA follows: TGTGCCAGCAGTGAAGGTGCCCAGGGGGCTAGCAATCAGCCCCAGCATTTT. Protein product: CASSEGAQGASNQPQHF. The chain uses TRBV6-1 and TRBJ1-5, with 8 bases aligning to TRBD1. Germline V gene lookup returns CDR1 MNHNS and CDR2 SASEGT. This CDR3 is built from 17 residues. The V and J ends lost 1 base and 0 bases, in that order; junction bases with no gene match: 5.

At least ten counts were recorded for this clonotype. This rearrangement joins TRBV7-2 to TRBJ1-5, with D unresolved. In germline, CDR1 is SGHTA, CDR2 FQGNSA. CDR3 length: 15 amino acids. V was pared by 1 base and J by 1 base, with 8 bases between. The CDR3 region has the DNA TGTGCCAGCAGCTTAGTCGCGCAAAGCAATCAGCCCCAGCATTTT. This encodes CASSLVAQSNQPQHF.

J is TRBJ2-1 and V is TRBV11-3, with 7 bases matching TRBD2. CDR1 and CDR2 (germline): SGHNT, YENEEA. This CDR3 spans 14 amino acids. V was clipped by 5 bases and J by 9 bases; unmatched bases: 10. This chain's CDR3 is CASSALAGEVEQFF. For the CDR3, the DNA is TGTGCCAGCAGCGCACTCGCGGGAGAGGTTGAGCAGTTCTTC.

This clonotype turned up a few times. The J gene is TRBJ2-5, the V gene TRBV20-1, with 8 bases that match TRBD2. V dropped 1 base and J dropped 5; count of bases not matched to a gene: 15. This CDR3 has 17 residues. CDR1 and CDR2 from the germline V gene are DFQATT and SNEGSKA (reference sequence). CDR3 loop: CSARVSPRAGGLETQYF. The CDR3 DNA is TGCAGTGCTAGAGTATCACCGAGGGCGGGAGGTCTGGAGACCCAGTACTTC.

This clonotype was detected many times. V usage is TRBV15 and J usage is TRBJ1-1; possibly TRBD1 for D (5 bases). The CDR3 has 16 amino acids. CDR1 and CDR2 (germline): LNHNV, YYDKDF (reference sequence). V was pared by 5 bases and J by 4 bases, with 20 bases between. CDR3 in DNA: TGTGCCACCAGCGGGGCTTCGGGACTTAGTTTCACTGAAGCTTTCTTT. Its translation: CATSGASGLSFTEAFF.

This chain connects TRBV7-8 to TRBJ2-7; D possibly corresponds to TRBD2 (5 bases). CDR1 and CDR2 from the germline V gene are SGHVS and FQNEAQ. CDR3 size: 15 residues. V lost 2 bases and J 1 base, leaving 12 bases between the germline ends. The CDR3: CASSLKRSGSYEQYF. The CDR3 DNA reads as TGTGCCAGCAGCTTAAAGCGGAGCGGTTCCTACGAGCAGTACTTC.

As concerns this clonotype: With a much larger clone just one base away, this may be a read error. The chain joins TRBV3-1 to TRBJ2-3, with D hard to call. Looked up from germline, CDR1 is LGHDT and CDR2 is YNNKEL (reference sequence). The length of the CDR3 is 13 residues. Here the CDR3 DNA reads TGTGCCAGCGGCCAAGCAGGCACAGATACGCAGTATTTT. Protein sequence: CASGQAGTDTQYF.

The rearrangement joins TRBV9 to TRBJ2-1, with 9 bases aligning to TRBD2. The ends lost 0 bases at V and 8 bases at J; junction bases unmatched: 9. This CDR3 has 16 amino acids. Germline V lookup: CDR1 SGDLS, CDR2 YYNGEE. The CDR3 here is CASSVALGREGHEQFF. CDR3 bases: TGTGCCAGCAGCGTAGCACTGGGGCGGGAGGGCCATGAGCAGTTCTTC.